Presented here are 18 T cell receptor beta chains from one specimen sequenced in a study of OX40 agonist ivuxolimab in advanced cancers. The method behind the library was the immunoSEQ multiplex PCR assay. TCRdb provides this immuneACCESS table in a form limited to in-frame rearrangements. Some clones are lacking; in checked studies, under half of them reflect an unresolved V gene, and why the rest are absent is not known. The sample table shows 77,000 or so clones, and about 90% are seen once. 0.43% of the sample belongs to the ten largest clones. Sample: CD4+ or CD8+ T cells sorted from blood, taken in a trial of the OX40 agonist ivuxolimab. All receptors derive from an adult with an advanced solid tumor such as melanoma, head and neck, liver or kidney cancer.

The CDR3 coding sequence is TGTGCCAGTAGTACTGGGACAGGGCAAAACATTCAGTACTTC. Its translation: CASSTGTGQNIQYF. The V call is TRBV19, the J call TRBJ2-4; 9 positions match TRBD1. J lost 5 bases, V lost 4 bases, and 3 bases had no gene match. The CDR3 covers 14 residues. Germline-derived CDR1 and CDR2 are LNHDA and SQIVND (reference sequence).

The gene calls are TRBV18 and TRBJ2-7, with D uncertain. V was trimmed by 2 bases and J by 6 bases, leaving 11 bases between them. The germline V gene encodes CDR1 KGHSH and CDR2 LQKENI. CDR3 length: 13 amino acids. CDR3 coding DNA: TGTGCCAGCTCACCAAGCAGTATAGGCGAGCAGTACTTC. It is translated as CASSPSSIGEQYF.

The chain carries TRBV19 and TRBJ2-3; 9 bases fit TRBD2. In germline, CDR1 is LNHDA, CDR2 SQIVND (reference sequence). J lost 4 bases, V lost 5 bases, and 4 bases had no gene match. CDR3 size: 14 residues. The CDR3 sequence is CASSASGAADTQYF. CDR3 sequence (DNA): TGTGCCAGTAGTGCTAGCGGGGCGGCAGATACGCAGTATTTT.

The genes are TRBV5-1 and TRBJ2-5, with TRBD2 matching over 9 bases. V lost 4 bases to trimming and J lost 5 bases; unmatched junction nucleotides: 12. CDR3 length: 16 residues. Germline CDR1 reads SGHRS; CDR2 reads YFSETQ. CDR3 in DNA: TGCGCCAGCAGCCAAATTGTAGCGGGGGAGGGGGAGACCCAGTACTTC. It encodes CASSQIVAGEGETQYF.

The chain links TRBV7-9 to TRBJ2-5; TRBD2 aligns across 10 bases. V lost 9 bases and J lost 1; bases outside the gene matches: 8. Germline CDR1 reads SEHNR; CDR2 reads FQNEAQ (reference sequence). This CDR3 is built from 15 residues. In DNA, the CDR3 is TGTGCCAGAGATGGTCCTAGCGGGGGCCAAGAGACCCAGTACTTC. It specifies CARDGPSGGQETQYF.

This chain connects TRBV28 to TRBJ2-1; D is unresolved. Germline-derived CDR1 and CDR2 are MDHEN and SYDVKM. This CDR3 comprises 11 residues. V was clipped by 5 bases and J by 7 bases, with 6 bases between them. Here the CDR3 DNA reads TGTGCCAGCAGTCTTATAAATGAGCAGTTCTTC. Translating it yields CASSLINEQFF.

This clone was observed a single time. The chain links TRBV11-2 to TRBJ2-7, with D possibly TRBD2 on 5 matching bases. The CDR3 runs to 14 residues. The germline V and J ends were trimmed by 8 bases and 0 bases, with 14 bases remaining between them. Germline lookup yields CDR1 SGHAT and CDR2 FQNNGV. The CDR3 loop is CASARGFSSYEQYF. Written as DNA, the CDR3 is TGTGCCAGCGCCCGGGGATTTAGCTCCTACGAGCAGTACTTC.

V is TRBV18 and J is TRBJ2-1; 14 bases are a match to TRBD2. Germline V gives CDR1 KGHSH, CDR2 LQKENI. J gave up 4 bases and V 3 bases, and 8 bases lay outside the gene matches. The CDR3 has 18 residues. The CDR3 sequence: CASSPPTSGGAFYNEQFF. CDR3 coding DNA: TGTGCCAGCTCACCCCCGACTAGCGGGGGGGCCTTTTACAATGAGCAGTTCTTC. Using reference TRBV18 and TRBJ2-1 for the parts outside the CDR3, the full variable domain is NAGVMQNPRHLVRRRGQEARLRCSPMKGHSHVYWYRQLPEEGLKFMVYLQKENIIDESGMPKERFSAEFPKEGPSILRIQQVVRGDSAAYFCASSPPTSGGAFYNEQFFGPGTRLTVL.

This clone was observed a handful of times. The V gene is TRBV4-1, the J gene TRBJ1-4; 7 bases line up with TRBD1. CDR1 and CDR2 (germline): MGHRA, YSYEKL. The CDR3 loop spans 16 amino acids. J gave up 2 bases and V 4 bases, and 7 bases lay outside the gene matches. CDR3 loop: CASSRSTGRTNEKLFF. The CDR3 DNA reads as TGCGCCAGCAGCCGGTCGACAGGGAGGACTAATGAAAAACTGTTTTTT.

The chain is built from TRBV7-8 and TRBJ1-4, with 9 bases lining up with TRBD1. The CDR3 consists of 15 residues. J was trimmed by 6 bases and V by 5 bases; bases with no gene match: 7. Germline V gives CDR1 SGHVS, CDR2 FQNEAQ. Here the CDR3 DNA reads TGTGCCAGCAGCCCGGACAGGGGTCGATATGAAAAACTGTTTTTT. Translating it yields CASSPDRGRYEKLFF.

V is TRBV7-2 and J is TRBJ2-5, with D uncertain. The ends were cut back, 1 base at V and 2 bases at J, with 5 bases in the middle. Germline CDR1 and CDR2: SGHTA and FQGNSA. The CDR3 is made up of 13 amino acids. The CDR3 here is CASSLVRQETQYF. The CDR3 nucleotides are TGTGCCAGCAGCTTAGTCAGACAAGAGACCCAGTACTTC. Looking up the rest from reference TRBV7-2 and TRBJ2-5 gives the full variable domain: GAGVSQSPSNKVTEKGKDVELRCDPISGHTALYWYRQSLGQGLEFLIYFQGNSAPDKSGLPSDRFSAERTGGSVSTLTIQRTQQEDSAVYLCASSLVRQETQYFGPGTRLLVL.

The sample holds a few counts of this clone. The CDR3 DNA reads as TGTGCCAGCAGCCCTCCTACAGGGGAGGCTGGGGCCAACGTCCTGACTTTC. Its translation: CASSPPTGEAGANVLTF. The chain joins TRBV7-6 to TRBJ2-6; D might be TRBD1 (7 bases). V lost 5 bases to trimming and J lost 2 bases, with 16 bases between them. This CDR3 region has 17 residues. Germline V gene lookup returns CDR1 SGHVS and CDR2 FNYEAQ.

The chain combines TRBV14 with TRBJ2-7, with 8 bases that match TRBD2. The CDR3 length is 17 residues. Per germline, CDR1 SGHDN and CDR2 FVKESK. J gave up 7 bases and V 1 base, and 15 bases lay outside the gene matches. CDR3 nucleotides: TGTGCCAGCAGCCAAGCTAAGCTCAGCGGGGGTCCCCTGGAGCAGTACTTC. It codes for CASSQAKLSGGPLEQYF.

V and J are TRBV18 and TRBJ1-2; 7 bases map to TRBD1. With V trimmed by 2 bases and J by 3 bases, 6 bases remained unmatched. The CDR3 covers 15 residues. Looked up from germline, CDR1 is KGHSH and CDR2 is LQKENI. The CDR3 here is CASSPETGLHYGYTF. CDR3 nucleotides: TGTGCCAGCTCACCAGAGACAGGGTTACACTATGGCTACACCTTC.

V is TRBV7-8 and J is TRBJ1-2, with 7 bases matching TRBD1. The CDR3 has 16 amino acids. Germline V gives CDR1 SGHVS, CDR2 FQNEAQ. Trimming took 5 bases from V and 8 from J; bases not matched to a gene: 17. The CDR3 DNA reads TGTGCCAGCAGCGAACACCCGGGACAGCCTTTCGGGGGCTACACCTTC. Protein product: CASSEHPGQPFGGYTF. Combining the CDR3 with reference TRBV7-8 and TRBJ1-2 gives the whole variable domain GAGVSQSPRYKVAKRGQDVALRCDPISGHVSLFWYQQALGQGPEFLTYFQNEAQLDKSGLPSDRFFAERPEGSVSTLKIQRTQQEDSAVYLCASSEHPGQPFGGYTFGSGTRLTVV.

V is TRBV19 and J is TRBJ1-2; D is possibly TRBD1 (6 bases). Germline V lookup: CDR1 LNHDA, CDR2 SQIVND (reference sequence). The V gene lost 0 bases and the J gene lost 5 bases, with 10 bases spanning the gap. The CDR3 consists of 14 residues. In DNA form, the CDR3 reads TGTGCCAGTAGTATAGATCGGGGGCCTTATGGCTACACCTTC. It is translated as CASSIDRGPYGYTF.

The chain uses TRBV5-1 and TRBJ2-5; D remains unclear. CDR1 and CDR2 from the germline V gene are SGHRS and YFSETQ. The germline V and J ends were trimmed by 0 bases and 0 bases, with 9 bases remaining between them. The CDR3 has 15 amino acids. CDR3 nucleotide sequence: TGCGCCAGCAGCTTGGAAGGCTTTTACCAAGAGACCCAGTACTTC. Translation: CASSLEGFYQETQYF.

The rearrangement links TRBV7-2 to TRBJ2-2; either TRBD1 or TRBD2 may supply D (5 bases each). In germline, CDR1 is SGHTA, CDR2 FQGNSA. Deletions cut 1 base from V and 8 bases from J, with 11 bases between. The CDR3 loop spans 14 amino acids. CDR3 DNA: TGTGCCAGCAGCTTAGTGGGGGAGTTAGGGGAGCTGTTTTTT. Its translation: CASSLVGELGELFF.